The T cell receptor beta chain under discussion was sequenced for a study of siplizumab effects on memory and regulatory T cells. The study, taken as a whole, reports: Memory cells seemed less diverse than naive T cells, which also seemed major contributors to the alloresponse. Suppressive activity of Tregs proliferating in siplizumab cultures remained unconfirmed.

The CDR3 runs to 16 residues. The V gene's germline CDR1 is GTSNPN and CDR2 SVGIG (reference sequence). V was trimmed by 4 bases and J by 0 bases, leaving 16 bases between them. Generated by immunoSEQ multiplex PCR, the TCRdb table keeps only in-frame clones and is missing some. The sample includes about 87,000 clones, just under 90% of them seen just once. On this clone itself: The antigen is undetermined.

Sequencing was done on a sample of CD4+ T cells sorted from blood. The V and J genes are TRBV30 and TRBJ1-5; D is possibly TRBD1 (5 bases). This sequence originates from a human donor in good health. This CDR3 is CAWNAEGGGSNQPQHF. In nucleotides, the CDR3 is TGTGCCTGGAATGCGGAGGGTGGGGGTAGCAATCAGCCCCAGCATTTT.